These 27 T cell receptor beta chains were all obtained from the same sample, sequenced in a study of CD8 T cells in Susac syndrome. RNA totalling about 0.45 to 1 ug underwent reverse transcription with random hexamers. One entry per CDR3 protein, called by TCRdb with MiXCR from the immunoSEQ multiplex PCR reads. The data contain about 430,000 distinct CDR3 sequences, more than 80% of them singletons. The sequenced material came from CD8+ T cells from PBMCs. Every receptor here comes from a human donor with multiple sclerosis.

This rearrangement joins TRBV3-1 to TRBJ2-5; D is possibly TRBD1 (5 bases). This CDR3 is built from 14 residues. V lost 4 bases, J lost 2 bases, and 11 bases lay in between. The V gene's germline CDR1 is LGHDT and CDR2 YNNKEL (reference sequence). This CDR3 is CASSPTATQETQYF. DNA for the CDR3: TGTGCCAGCAGCCCGACAGCCACTCAAGAGACCCAGTACTTC.

The V and J genes are TRBV2 and TRBJ2-1; unclear D gene. Germline V gene lookup returns CDR1 SNHLY and CDR2 FYNNEI. Trimming stripped 1 base from V and 5 bases from J, with 0 bases between. The CDR3 consists of 11 residues. CDR3: CASSEDNEQFF. Written as DNA, the CDR3 is TGTGCCAGCAGTGAAGACAATGAGCAGTTCTTC. The variable domain in full, completed from reference TRBV2 and TRBJ2-1, reads EPEVTQTPSHQVTQMGQEVILRCVPISNHLYFYWYRQILGQKVEFLVSFYNNEISEKSEIFDDQFSVERPDGSNFTLKIRSTKLEDSAMYFCASSEDNEQFFGPGTRLTVL.

The genes are TRBV6-6 and TRBJ2-4, with D possibly TRBD1 on 6 matching bases. The CDR3 sequence is 14 residues long. Germline V lookup: CDR1 MNHNY, CDR2 SVGAGI (reference sequence). Trimming left V 0 bases short and J 8 bases short, with 11 bases between. CDR3 protein: CASSYSGGADIQYF. CDR3 DNA sequence: TGTGCCAGCAGTTACTCTGGGGGCGCCGACATTCAGTACTTC.

The chain recombines TRBV6-1 with TRBJ2-1, with 10 bases that match TRBD2. The V gene's germline CDR1 is MNHNS and CDR2 SASEGT. The junction had 9 bases not matched to a gene; V was cut back by 6 bases and J by 4 bases. CDR3 size: 16 residues. The CDR3 nucleotides are TGTGCCAGCAGGGACCGACTAGCGGGTGCGTACAATGAGCAGTTCTTC. This gives the protein CASRDRLAGAYNEQFF.

V and J are TRBV11-2 and TRBJ2-1; 7 nucleotides match TRBD2. CDR3 length: 14 amino acids. Germline V gene data show CDR1 as SGHAT and CDR2 as FQNNGV. With V trimmed by 3 bases and J by 9 bases, 8 bases remained unmatched. The CDR3 DNA is TGTGCCAGCAGCTTCATGCCTAGCGGTATTGAGCAGTTCTTC. Encoded protein: CASSFMPSGIEQFF.

The chain recombines TRBV30 with TRBJ2-5; 7 bases align to TRBD1. CDR1 and CDR2 from the germline V gene are GTSNPN and SVGIG (reference sequence). The CDR3 totals 14 residues. J was trimmed by 2 bases and V by 5 bases; bases with no gene match: 8. CDR3 sequence (DNA): TGTGCCTGGGAGGACAGGTTCCGACAAGAGACCCAGTACTTC. Its protein is CAWEDRFRQETQYF.

The chain employs TRBV27 and TRBJ1-4, with D perhaps matching TRBD1 (5 bases). V shed 5 bases and J shed 4 bases, with 11 bases lying between them. This CDR3 spans 14 amino acids. Germline-derived CDR1 and CDR2 are MNHEY and SMNVEV (reference sequence). CDR3 in amino acids: CASSPGRGNEKLFF. CDR3 sequence (DNA): TGTGCCAGCAGTCCCGGAAGGGGTAATGAAAAACTGTTTTTT.

This clonotype is a singleton in its sample. This sequence joins TRBV7-8 and TRBJ2-1; D not resolved. The CDR3 is 14 residues long. The V end lost 3 bases, the J end lost 4 bases, and 10 bases lay between the germline ends. Germline CDR1 and CDR2: SGHVS and FQNEAQ. CDR3 amino acids: CASSFLTEYNEQFF. The CDR3 region has the DNA TGTGCCAGCAGCTTTTTAACGGAATACAATGAGCAGTTCTTC.

The J gene is TRBJ2-3, the V gene TRBV27; 9 bases match TRBD1. The CDR3 extends over 14 amino acids. V shed 8 bases and J 0 bases; nucleotides not matched to a gene: 3. CDR1 MNHEY and CDR2 SMNVEV come from the germline V gene (reference sequence). CDR3 region: CASGQGISTDTQYF. In DNA, the CDR3 is TGTGCCAGCGGACAGGGGATTAGCACAGATACGCAGTATTTT.

The chain recombines TRBV2 with TRBJ2-2, with D hard to call. This CDR3 is 15 amino acids long. V lost 3 bases, J lost 1 base, and 9 bases lay in between. Germline V gene data show CDR1 as SNHLY and CDR2 as FYNNEI. The CDR3 here is CASSDDGKNTGELFF. In nucleotides, the CDR3 is TGTGCCAGCAGTGACGATGGGAAGAACACCGGGGAGCTGTTTTTT. Complete variable domain (other parts from reference TRBV2 and TRBJ2-2): EPEVTQTPSHQVTQMGQEVILRCVPISNHLYFYWYRQILGQKVEFLVSFYNNEISEKSEIFDDQFSVERPDGSNFTLKIRSTKLEDSAMYFCASSDDGKNTGELFFGEGSRLTVL.

This clonotype was detected a few times. The chain combines TRBV27 with TRBJ2-7; no clear D. Germline V gives CDR1 MNHEY, CDR2 SMNVEV (reference sequence). Trimming took 3 bases from V and 0 from J, leaving 9 bases between them. This CDR3 is 14 amino acids long. This chain's CDR3 is CASSFGASSYEQYF. CDR3 DNA sequence: TGTGCCAGCAGTTTTGGTGCGAGCTCCTACGAGCAGTACTTC.

The chain's CDR3 is CAILDGNNEQFF. The CDR3 DNA reads TGTGCCATCCTTGACGGCAACAATGAGCAGTTCTTC. The chain combines TRBV19 with TRBJ2-1; D not certain. Germline V gives CDR1 LNHDA, CDR2 SQIVND (reference sequence). Trimming shortened V by 10 bases and J by 5 bases, and 12 bases separated the two germline ends. The CDR3 is made up of 12 amino acids.

The rearrangement uses TRBV20-1 and TRBJ2-4, with 8 bases fitting TRBD1. J gave up 7 bases and V 0 bases, and 8 bases lay outside the gene matches. The CDR3 has 15 residues. From germline, CDR1 is DFQATT and CDR2 SNEGSKA (reference sequence). The CDR3 DNA reads TGCAGTGCTAGAGAGTCCCAGGGGGCGATGAACATTCAGTACTTC. Encoded protein: CSARESQGAMNIQYF.

The J gene is TRBJ1-2, the V gene TRBV6-1; D remains unclear. The length of the CDR3 is 12 residues. Trimming took off 1 base at V and 8 bases at J, with 8 bases between the two ends. Germline assignment: CDR1 MNHNS and CDR2 SASEGT. CDR3 sequence (DNA): TGTGCCAGCAGTGAAGAAGTAGGGGGCTACACCTTC. Its translation is CASSEEVGGYTF.

This clonotype occurred a few times. The V and J genes are TRBV5-4 and TRBJ2-7; no reliable D call. The germline V gene encodes CDR1 SGHNT and CDR2 YYREEE (reference sequence). V lost 4 bases, J lost 2 bases, and 10 bases lay in between. This CDR3 has 13 amino acids. The CDR3 region has the DNA TGTGCCAGCAGCGGCGACTGGACCTACGAGCAGTACTTC. Translated, it gives CASSGDWTYEQYF. Looking up the rest from reference TRBV5-4 and TRBJ2-7 gives the full variable domain: ETGVTQSPTHLIKTRGQQVTLRCSSQSGHNTVSWYQQALGQGPQFIFQYYREEENGRGNFPPRFSGLQFPNYSSELNVNALELDDSALYLCASSGDWTYEQYFGPGTRLTVT.

The chain combines TRBV6-5 with TRBJ1-1, with a weak D call TRBD1 (6 bases). Germline CDR1 MNHEY, CDR2 SVGAGI. There are 15 residues in the CDR3. With 0 bases removed from V and 2 bases from J, the gap between germline ends came to 10 bases. CDR3 nucleotide sequence: TGTGCCAGCAGTTACTCTACAGGGATAAACACTGAAGCTTTCTTT. Its protein is CASSYSTGINTEAFF.

The J gene is TRBJ1-1, the V gene TRBV11-2; the D gene is possibly TRBD1 (5 bases). CDR1 SGHAT and CDR2 FQNNGV come from the germline V gene. This CDR3 has 15 residues. Trimming left V 1 base short and J 4 bases short, with 13 bases between. CDR3 in amino acids: CASSLGQGRSTEAFF. The CDR3 DNA reads as TGTGCCAGCAGCTTAGGTCAGGGCCGGAGCACTGAAGCTTTCTTT.

This rearrangement joins TRBV27 to TRBJ2-7, with 9 bases that match TRBD2. CDR1 and CDR2 (germline): MNHEY, SMNVEV (reference sequence). There are 16 residues in the CDR3. Unmatched junction bases numbered 7, after V lost 2 bases and J lost 2 bases. CDR3 loop: CASSLEGAGGTYEQYF. The CDR3 DNA reads TGTGCCAGCAGTTTAGAGGGGGCGGGAGGGACCTACGAGCAGTACTTC.

The chain recombines TRBV27 with TRBJ2-7; possibly TRBD1 for D (6 bases). V was pared by 6 bases and J by 2 bases, with 17 bases between. The CDR3 is 15 amino acids. Germline CDR1 is MNHEY and CDR2 is SMNVEV (reference sequence). DNA for the CDR3: TGTGCCAGCAGATTAGGGACACATTTAACCTACGAGCAGTACTTC. Its translation: CASRLGTHLTYEQYF.

The genes are TRBV4-1 and TRBJ1-1; unclear D gene. Germline values: CDR1 MGHRA, CDR2 YSYEKL. The CDR3 runs to 17 residues. The ends were cut back, 2 bases at V and 2 bases at J, with 18 bases in the middle. The CDR3 DNA sequence: TGCGCCAGCAGCCAACATCCCAGTGGGGAGGTTAACACTGAAGCTTTCTTT. This encodes CASSQHPSGEVNTEAFF.

This clonotype was counted once. The V gene is TRBV12-3 or TRBV12-4, the J gene TRBJ1-1, with D uncertain. V lost 5 bases to trimming and J lost 3 bases, with 16 bases between them. CDR3 size: 15 residues. CDR3 nucleotide sequence: TGTGCCAGCAGTACCCGTGTGATCTGGGACACTGAAGCTTTCTTT. This translates into CASSTRVIWDTEAFF.

V is TRBV4-1 and J is TRBJ1-5; 7 bases are shared with TRBD1. Germline V gene sequence: CDR1 MGHRA, CDR2 YSYEKL. The CDR3 extends over 15 amino acids. Losses at the gene ends were 1 base for V and 6 bases for J; bases not matched to a gene: 6. The CDR3 sequence is CASSQATGEGQPQHF. The CDR3 bases are TGCGCCAGCAGCCAAGCAACAGGGGAGGGTCAGCCCCAGCATTTT.

This chain joins TRBV10-3 and TRBJ2-1; D may be TRBD2 (6 bases). The ends were cut back, 1 base at V and 2 bases at J, with 12 bases in the middle. Germline assignment: CDR1 ENHRY and CDR2 SYGVKD. This CDR3 region has 16 residues. As DNA, the CDR3 is TGTGCCATCAGTGAGTTGGGCGGGAACCCCTACAATGAGCAGTTCTTC. Its translation is CAISELGGNPYNEQFF.

There are a few counts of this clonotype. One end of the junction is discordant with germline, which a read error may explain. V usage is TRBV5-1 and J usage is TRBJ2-3; 10 bases map to TRBD2. The CDR3 spans 16 residues. CDR1 is SGHRS and CDR2 is YFSETQ in the germline V gene. CDR3 region: CASSLALAGVADTQYF. The CDR3 region has the DNA TGTGCCAGCAGTTTAGCGCTAGCGGGAGTAGCAGATACGCAGTATTTT. The full variable domain, with the rest looked up from reference TRBV5-1 and TRBJ2-3, is KAGVTQTPRYLIKTRGQQVTLSCSPISGHRSVSWYQQTPGQGLQFLFEYFSETQRNKGNFPGRFSGRQFSNSRSEMNVSTLELGDSALYLCASSLALAGVADTQYFGPGTRLTVL.

The V and J genes are TRBV27 and TRBJ1-1, with D perhaps matching TRBD1 (6 bases). V lost 0 bases, J lost 4 bases, and 12 bases lay in between. This CDR3 spans 15 amino acids. Germline V gene sequence: CDR1 MNHEY, CDR2 SMNVEV (reference sequence). CDR3 residues: CASSLSPGAPTEAFF. The CDR3 coding sequence is TGTGCCAGCAGTTTATCGCCGGGGGCTCCCACTGAAGCTTTCTTT.

The CDR3 spells CSASLLGGGSVNEQFF. The CDR3 nucleotides are TGCAGTGCTAGTCTATTGGGGGGCGGGAGTGTGAATGAGCAGTTCTTC. This chain uses TRBV20-1 with TRBJ2-1; maybe TRBD2 (7 bases). The CDR3 covers 16 residues. Deletions cut 3 bases from V and 7 bases from J, with 22 bases between. The V gene's germline CDR1 is DFQATT and CDR2 SNEGSKA (reference sequence).

V is TRBV30 and J is TRBJ2-7; the D call may be TRBD1 or TRBD2 (5 bases each). Germline V gene data show CDR1 as GTSNPN and CDR2 as SVGIG (reference sequence). There are 15 residues in the CDR3. Trimming removed 3 bases from V and 3 bases from J, with 18 bases in between. In DNA form, the CDR3 reads TGTGCCTGGAGCGCCGGGGCAGGCCCGGGCTACGAGCAGTACTTC. Translated, it gives CAWSAGAGPGYEQYF.